This record looks at one T cell receptor beta chain sequence and its context. No antigen is known for it. Patients underwent thyroid surgery, and none had received any treatment before it. This record belongs to a study of metastatic and nonmetastatic thyroid tumors. Whole-study context: Repertoire data that came from the blood and tumor or nodule tissue of malignant and benign thyroid patients were compared.

The CDR3 contains 14 residues. The J segment lost 6 bases and the V segment lost 6 bases, leaving 8 bases of the junction unmatched. Per the original methods: Variation in CDR3 across clinicopathological groups served as the basis for constructing a distant-metastasis classifier in papillary thyroid cancer. TCRdb re-called clones from the PCR reads using MiXCR. The V and J calls follow TCRdb's processing rather than the paper's. The sample has tens of thousands of clones, about 32% seen once; the top ten hold 32%. Findings and caveats of the study: A significant increase in TCR beta diversity was reportedly seen in malignant thyroid tumors relative to benign nodules, in blood and tumor.

Sequenced material: blood. The J gene is TRBJ2-7, the V gene TRBV12-3 or TRBV12-4, with 10 bases lining up with TRBD2. The sequence was obtained from a female donor with papillary thyroid cancer or a benign thyroid nodule (not recorded which). Some clones in this sample may be carry-over from other donors' samples. CDR3 sequence (DNA): TGTGCCAGCAGCATAAGCGGGAGGGCCGCCGAGCAGTACTTC. Translating gives CASSISGRAAEQYF.